These T cell receptor beta chains were read from a single sample in a study of neurological immune-mediated disorders. TCRdb reanalysed the 5' RACE reads using MiXCR and keeps one entry per CDR3 protein. This table has roughly 38,000 distinct CDR3 sequences, around 10% appearing once. Source material: PBMCs. Receptors originate from a man aged 55 to 70 with HTLV-1-associated myelopathy (HAM/TSP). The CDR3 runs from the conserved cysteine through the conserved F or W. The D gene is left open where the match is weak. The size entry is marked missing in some rows and otherwise reads once, few, many or a size class.

clone size: many; V gene: TRBV9; J gene: TRBJ1-5; D gene: TRBD1; CDR3 protein: CASSEGQGYDQPQHF; CDR3 DNA: TGTGCCAGCAGCGAGGGACAGGGGTATGATCAGCCCCAGCATTTT
clone size: many; V gene: TRBV12-3/TRBV12-4; J gene: TRBJ1-5; D gene: .; CDR3 protein: CASRSGGATQPQHF; CDR3 DNA: TGTGCCAGCAGGTCGGGGGGCGCGACCCAGCCCCAGCATTTT
clone size: many; V gene: TRBV4-2; J gene: TRBJ2-2; D gene: TRBD2; CDR3 protein: CASSQVGSGANTGELFF; CDR3 DNA: TGTGCCAGCAGCCAAGTTGGTAGCGGGGCGAACACCGGGGAGCTGTTTTTT
clone size: many; V gene: TRBV25-1; J gene: TRBJ2-1; D gene: .; CDR3 protein: CASSWGVEGEQFF; CDR3 DNA: TGTGCCAGCAGTTGGGGCGTAGAGGGTGAGCAGTTCTTC
clone size: many; V gene: TRBV5-1; J gene: TRBJ2-2; D gene: .; CDR3 protein: CASSLGSLGAPYTGELFF; CDR3 DNA: TGCGCCAGCAGCTTGGGCAGTTTGGGGGCCCCATACACCGGGGAGCTGTTTTTT
clone size: many; V gene: TRBV12-3/TRBV12-4; J gene: TRBJ2-5; D gene: .; CDR3 protein: CASGPTGRETQYF; CDR3 DNA: TGTGCCAGCGGCCCTACAGGGAGGGAGACCCAGTACTTC
clone size: .; V gene: TRBV7-9; J gene: TRBJ2-2; D gene: .; CDR3 protein: CTSKMTIGSTGELFF; CDR3 DNA: TGTACCAGTAAAATGACTATCGGGTCAACCGGGGAGCTGTTTTTT
clone size: many; V gene: TRBV19; J gene: TRBJ2-7; D gene: TRBD2; CDR3 protein: CASRTGRGDEQYF; CDR3 DNA: TGTGCCAGTAGAACCGGACGGGGGGACGAGCAGTACTTC
clone size: many; V gene: TRBV5-1; J gene: TRBJ1-2; D gene: TRBD1; CDR3 protein: CASSLSTGSSGYTF; CDR3 DNA: TGCGCCAGCAGCTTGTCGACAGGGTCTAGTGGCTACACCTTC
clone size: many; V gene: TRBV20-1; J gene: TRBJ2-7; D gene: .; CDR3 protein: CSARTAVSYEQYF; CDR3 DNA: TGCAGTGCTAGAACCGCGGTTTCCTACGAGCAGTACTTC
clone size: many; V gene: TRBV10-3; J gene: TRBJ2-2; D gene: TRBD2; CDR3 protein: CAISERSLAGVDTGELFF; CDR3 DNA: TGTGCCATCAGTGAGCGCTCACTAGCGGGAGTGGACACCGGGGAGCTGTTTTTT
clone size: many; V gene: TRBV20-1; J gene: TRBJ2-4; D gene: .; CDR3 protein: CSARASLGSALAKNIQYF; CDR3 DNA: TGCAGTGCTAGAGCCTCCCTGGGGAGCGCTTTAGCCAAAAACATTCAGTACTTC
clone size: .; V gene: TRBV5-1; J gene: TRBJ2-5; D gene: .; CDR3 protein: CASSLADISETQYF; CDR3 DNA: TGCGCCAGCAGCTTGGCGGACATCTCGGAGACCCAGTACTTC
clone size: many; V gene: TRBV5-1; J gene: TRBJ2-5; D gene: .; CDR3 protein: CASSLVGVQETQYF; CDR3 DNA: TGCGCCAGCAGCTTGGTGGGGGTACAAGAGACCCAGTACTTC
clone size: many; V gene: TRBV10-3; J gene: TRBJ1-1; D gene: .; CDR3 protein: CAITPTVNTEAFF; CDR3 DNA: TGTGCCATCACTCCGACAGTGAACACTGAAGCTTTCTTT
clone size: many; V gene: TRBV20-1; J gene: TRBJ1-2; D gene: TRBD1; CDR3 protein: CSAKKASGGYGYTF; CDR3 DNA: TGCAGTGCCAAGAAAGCCTCAGGGGGCTATGGCTACACCTTC
clone size: .; V gene: TRBV5-1; J gene: TRBJ2-1; D gene: TRBD1; CDR3 protein: CASSLEGAEYNEQFF; CDR3 DNA: TGCGCCAGCAGCTTGGAGGGGGCAGAGTACAATGAGCAGTTCTTC
clone size: many; V gene: TRBV5-1; J gene: TRBJ2-7; D gene: .; CDR3 protein: CASSLGERARSYEQYF; CDR3 DNA: TGCGCCAGCAGCTTGGGAGAGCGTGCGCGATCCTACGAGCAGTACTTC
clone size: many; V gene: TRBV7-3; J gene: TRBJ2-5; D gene: .; CDR3 protein: CASSLTHSQETQYF; CDR3 DNA: TGTGCCAGCAGCTTAACGCATAGCCAAGAGACCCAGTACTTC
clone size: many; V gene: TRBV12-3/TRBV12-4; J gene: TRBJ2-5; D gene: .; CDR3 protein: CASDLGTRMETQYF; CDR3 DNA: TGTGCCAGCGATTTAGGGACCCGCATGGAGACCCAGTACTTC
clone size: many; V gene: TRBV5-1; J gene: TRBJ2-7; D gene: TRBD2; CDR3 protein: CASSGGGGSYEQYF; CDR3 DNA: TGCGCCAGCAGCGGCGGGGGAGGCTCCTACGAGCAGTACTTC
clone size: many; V gene: TRBV9; J gene: TRBJ1-4; D gene: .; CDR3 protein: CASSVGEMGREKLFF; CDR3 DNA: TGTGCCAGCAGCGTAGGGGAGATGGGGCGCGAAAAACTGTTTTTT
clone size: many; V gene: TRBV3-1; J gene: TRBJ2-7; D gene: TRBD2; CDR3 protein: CASSHRGASGSSYEQYF; CDR3 DNA: TGTGCCAGCAGCCACAGAGGGGCTAGCGGAAGCTCCTACGAGCAGTACTTC
clone size: many; V gene: TRBV6-2/TRBV6-3; J gene: TRBJ2-4; D gene: TRBD2; CDR3 protein: CASSLAGKSIQYF; CDR3 DNA: TGTGCCAGCAGTCTAGCGGGAAAGAGCATTCAGTACTTC
clone size: many; V gene: TRBV19; J gene: TRBJ2-1; D gene: .; CDR3 protein: CASTLSWSLDNEQFF; CDR3 DNA: TGTGCCAGTACCCTATCTTGGAGTTTGGACAATGAGCAGTTCTTC
clone size: many; V gene: TRBV6-6; J gene: TRBJ1-2; D gene: TRBD1; CDR3 protein: CASSPGGSNYGYTF; CDR3 DNA: TGTGCCAGCAGTCCAGGGGGGTCGAACTATGGCTACACCTTC
clone size: .; V gene: TRBV5-1; J gene: TRBJ2-3; D gene: TRBD1; CDR3 protein: CASSQTGGTDTQYF; CDR3 DNA: TGCGCCAGCAGCCAAACAGGGGGCACAGATACGCAGTATTTT
clone size: many; V gene: TRBV5-1; J gene: TRBJ1-2; D gene: TRBD1; CDR3 protein: CASSLLTGDGYTF; CDR3 DNA: TGCGCCAGCAGCTTGTTAACAGGGGATGGCTACACCTTC
clone size: .; V gene: TRBV5-5; J gene: TRBJ2-5; D gene: TRBD1; CDR3 protein: CASSRDRAETQYF; CDR3 DNA: TGTGCCAGCAGCAGGGACAGGGCAGAGACCCAGTACTTC
clone size: medium-sized; V gene: TRBV20-1; J gene: TRBJ2-7; D gene: .; CDR3 protein: CSASGSYLYEQYF; CDR3 DNA: TGCAGTGCTAGCGGGAGTTATTTGTACGAGCAGTACTTC
clone size: many; V gene: TRBV13; J gene: TRBJ2-1; D gene: .; CDR3 protein: CASADSGERFF; CDR3 DNA: TGTGCCAGCGCAGACTCAGGGGAGCGGTTCTTC
clone size: many; V gene: TRBV6-5; J gene: TRBJ1-2; D gene: .; CDR3 protein: CASSPIMALNYGYTF; CDR3 DNA: TGTGCCAGCAGTCCCATCATGGCCCTCAACTATGGCTACACCTTC
clone size: many; V gene: TRBV5-1; J gene: TRBJ2-7; D gene: .; CDR3 protein: CASSFQPGPYEQYF; CDR3 DNA: TGCGCCAGCAGCTTTCAGCCAGGACCCTACGAGCAGTACTTC
clone size: many; V gene: TRBV7-2; J gene: TRBJ2-3; D gene: TRBD1; CDR3 protein: CASSRDRFTDTQYF; CDR3 DNA: TGTGCCAGCAGCAGGGACAGATTCACAGATACGCAGTATTTT
clone size: many; V gene: TRBV6-2/TRBV6-3; J gene: TRBJ1-5; D gene: .; CDR3 protein: CASVRGGSNQPQHF; CDR3 DNA: TGTGCCAGCGTCCGGGGTGGGAGCAATCAGCCCCAGCATTTT
clone size: .; V gene: TRBV12-3/TRBV12-4; J gene: TRBJ2-4; D gene: TRBD2; CDR3 protein: CASSPSGLAGVAKNIQYF; CDR3 DNA: TGTGCCAGCAGTCCCTCGGGACTAGCGGGGGTAGCCAAAAACATTCAGTACTTC
clone size: medium-sized; V gene: TRBV15; J gene: TRBJ2-3; D gene: .; CDR3 protein: CATSNRNGPTDTQYF; CDR3 DNA: TGTGCCACCAGCAACCGAAACGGACCCACAGATACGCAGTATTTT
clone size: many; V gene: TRBV29-1; J gene: TRBJ2-2; D gene: .; CDR3 protein: CSVGRESTGELFF; CDR3 DNA: TGCAGCGTTGGCAGGGAGAGCACCGGGGAGCTGTTTTTT
clone size: .; V gene: TRBV12-3/TRBV12-4; J gene: TRBJ2-2; D gene: .; CDR3 protein: CASSHMLNTRELFF; CDR3 DNA: TGTGCCAGCTCCCATATGTTGAACACCCGGGAGCTGTTTTTT
clone size: many; V gene: TRBV2; J gene: TRBJ1-1; D gene: TRBD1; CDR3 protein: CASSYGTGNTEAFF; CDR3 DNA: TGTGCCAGCAGTTACGGGACAGGGAACACTGAAGCTTTCTTT
clone size: many; V gene: TRBV28; J gene: TRBJ2-1; D gene: TRBD1; CDR3 protein: CASSGQAPEQFF; CDR3 DNA: TGTGCCAGCAGTGGACAGGCTCCCGAGCAGTTCTTC
clone size: .; V gene: TRBV2; J gene: TRBJ1-2; D gene: .; CDR3 protein: CASSVGGYGYTF; CDR3 DNA: TGTGCCAGCAGTGTCGGGGGGTATGGCTACACCTTC
clone size: many; V gene: TRBV11-2; J gene: TRBJ1-2; D gene: TRBD1; CDR3 protein: CASSLVRQGAGGYTF; CDR3 DNA: TGTGCCAGCAGCTTAGTGCGACAGGGGGCAGGTGGCTACACCTTC
clone size: many; V gene: TRBV28; J gene: TRBJ2-1; D gene: .; CDR3 protein: CASSLAGDNEQFF; CDR3 DNA: TGTGCCAGCAGTTTAGCAGGGGACAATGAGCAGTTCTTC
clone size: many; V gene: TRBV27; J gene: TRBJ2-7; D gene: TRBD1; CDR3 protein: CASIIPRDSSYEQYF; CDR3 DNA: TGTGCCAGCATCATACCTCGGGACAGCTCCTACGAGCAGTACTTC
clone size: many; V gene: TRBV6-1; J gene: TRBJ2-2; D gene: TRBD2; CDR3 protein: CASSASAGGLNTGELFF; CDR3 DNA: TGTGCCAGCAGTGCATCAGCGGGAGGGCTTAACACCGGGGAGCTGTTTTTT
clone size: many; V gene: TRBV27; J gene: TRBJ2-5; D gene: TRBD1; CDR3 protein: CASSPGDRGLETQYF; CDR3 DNA: TGTGCCAGCAGTCCAGGGGACAGGGGGCTTGAGACCCAGTACTTC
clone size: many; V gene: TRBV5-6; J gene: TRBJ2-4; D gene: .; CDR3 protein: CASSTRQGGDIQYF; CDR3 DNA: TGTGCCAGCAGCACCCGACAGGGCGGGGACATTCAGTACTTC